One T cell receptor (beta chain) is described in this entry. The antigen remains undetermined. CDR1 is MNHEY, CDR2 SVGAGI, per germline. The CDR3 extends over 12 amino acids. V dropped 2 bases and J dropped 4 bases, with 5 bases sitting between them. It was with unique molecular identifiers that the TCRbeta library was prepared. TCRdb independently ran MiXCR on the PCR reads; one entry per CDR3 protein. The top ten hold around an eighth of the sample, which has 600,000 or so distinct CDR3 sequences, around 23% seen once. This sample was taken from a study of T-cell reconstitution after alpha-beta-depleted transplantation in children. Findings and caveats of the study: A year had passed since transplant, and T-cell counts and diversity by then came mostly from newly produced T cells.

The sequencing used PBMCs, mostly from graft donor cells, collected 360 days after TCRalphabeta/CD19-depleted stem cell transplant. The sequence came from a boy in the first two years of life who had a stem cell transplant for acute myeloid leukemia, so the T cells may come from the graft donor. The rearrangement links TRBV6-5 to TRBJ1-2; D is ambiguous. Written as DNA, the CDR3 is TGTGCCAGCAGTTACCGAGGCTATGGCTACACCTTC. This encodes CASSYRGYGYTF.